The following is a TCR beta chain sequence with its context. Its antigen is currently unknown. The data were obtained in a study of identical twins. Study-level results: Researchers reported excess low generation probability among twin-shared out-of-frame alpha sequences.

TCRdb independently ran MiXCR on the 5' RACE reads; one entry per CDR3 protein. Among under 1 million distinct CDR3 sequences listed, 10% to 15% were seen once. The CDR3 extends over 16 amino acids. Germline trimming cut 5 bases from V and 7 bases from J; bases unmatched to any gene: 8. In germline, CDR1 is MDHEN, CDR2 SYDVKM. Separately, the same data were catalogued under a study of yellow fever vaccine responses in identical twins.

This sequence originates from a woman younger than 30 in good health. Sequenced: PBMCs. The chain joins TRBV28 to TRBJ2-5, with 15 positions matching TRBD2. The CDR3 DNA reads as TGTGCCAGCAGTCTGGGACTAGCGGGGGGTGCATGGACCCAGTACTTC. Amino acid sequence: CASSLGLAGGAWTQYF.